This TCR beta chain was captured by sequencing in a study of follicular helper T cells after annual influenza vaccination. Study results and caveats: Recurrent ICOS+CD38+ cTfh clonotypes included tetramer and AIM influenza-specific ones.

Germline CDR1 and CDR2: KGHSH and LQKENI. V lost 0 bases to trimming and J lost 2 bases, with 3 bases between them. The CDR3 has 13 residues. TCRB sequencing was done at Survey resolution level. The repertoire was sequenced with immunoSEQ multiplex PCR; TCRdb's copy has only in-frame clones and lacks some. The sample has about 9,300 clones; roughly 90% are singletons. About this clone: What it recognizes is unknown.

This sample's time point: 2015-2016 season, pre-vaccination. Sorted blood CD4 subsets were sequenced before and after adults received seasonal inactivated influenza vaccine. Blood volume per time point ranged from about 35 to 100 mL. The sequence derives from an adult who received the influenza vaccine. V and J are TRBV18 and TRBJ2-3; unclear D gene. Here the sequenced sample was CXCR5+ CD38- circulating T follicular helper cells from blood, taken on the day of influenza vaccination. Subset defined: circulating Tfh, non-naive CD4+CXCR5+PD-1+ (ICOS+CD38+ or ICOS-CD38-). CDR3 DNA sequence: TGTGCCAGCTCACCACCGGTCACAGATACGCAGTATTTT. Its translation is CASSPPVTDTQYF.